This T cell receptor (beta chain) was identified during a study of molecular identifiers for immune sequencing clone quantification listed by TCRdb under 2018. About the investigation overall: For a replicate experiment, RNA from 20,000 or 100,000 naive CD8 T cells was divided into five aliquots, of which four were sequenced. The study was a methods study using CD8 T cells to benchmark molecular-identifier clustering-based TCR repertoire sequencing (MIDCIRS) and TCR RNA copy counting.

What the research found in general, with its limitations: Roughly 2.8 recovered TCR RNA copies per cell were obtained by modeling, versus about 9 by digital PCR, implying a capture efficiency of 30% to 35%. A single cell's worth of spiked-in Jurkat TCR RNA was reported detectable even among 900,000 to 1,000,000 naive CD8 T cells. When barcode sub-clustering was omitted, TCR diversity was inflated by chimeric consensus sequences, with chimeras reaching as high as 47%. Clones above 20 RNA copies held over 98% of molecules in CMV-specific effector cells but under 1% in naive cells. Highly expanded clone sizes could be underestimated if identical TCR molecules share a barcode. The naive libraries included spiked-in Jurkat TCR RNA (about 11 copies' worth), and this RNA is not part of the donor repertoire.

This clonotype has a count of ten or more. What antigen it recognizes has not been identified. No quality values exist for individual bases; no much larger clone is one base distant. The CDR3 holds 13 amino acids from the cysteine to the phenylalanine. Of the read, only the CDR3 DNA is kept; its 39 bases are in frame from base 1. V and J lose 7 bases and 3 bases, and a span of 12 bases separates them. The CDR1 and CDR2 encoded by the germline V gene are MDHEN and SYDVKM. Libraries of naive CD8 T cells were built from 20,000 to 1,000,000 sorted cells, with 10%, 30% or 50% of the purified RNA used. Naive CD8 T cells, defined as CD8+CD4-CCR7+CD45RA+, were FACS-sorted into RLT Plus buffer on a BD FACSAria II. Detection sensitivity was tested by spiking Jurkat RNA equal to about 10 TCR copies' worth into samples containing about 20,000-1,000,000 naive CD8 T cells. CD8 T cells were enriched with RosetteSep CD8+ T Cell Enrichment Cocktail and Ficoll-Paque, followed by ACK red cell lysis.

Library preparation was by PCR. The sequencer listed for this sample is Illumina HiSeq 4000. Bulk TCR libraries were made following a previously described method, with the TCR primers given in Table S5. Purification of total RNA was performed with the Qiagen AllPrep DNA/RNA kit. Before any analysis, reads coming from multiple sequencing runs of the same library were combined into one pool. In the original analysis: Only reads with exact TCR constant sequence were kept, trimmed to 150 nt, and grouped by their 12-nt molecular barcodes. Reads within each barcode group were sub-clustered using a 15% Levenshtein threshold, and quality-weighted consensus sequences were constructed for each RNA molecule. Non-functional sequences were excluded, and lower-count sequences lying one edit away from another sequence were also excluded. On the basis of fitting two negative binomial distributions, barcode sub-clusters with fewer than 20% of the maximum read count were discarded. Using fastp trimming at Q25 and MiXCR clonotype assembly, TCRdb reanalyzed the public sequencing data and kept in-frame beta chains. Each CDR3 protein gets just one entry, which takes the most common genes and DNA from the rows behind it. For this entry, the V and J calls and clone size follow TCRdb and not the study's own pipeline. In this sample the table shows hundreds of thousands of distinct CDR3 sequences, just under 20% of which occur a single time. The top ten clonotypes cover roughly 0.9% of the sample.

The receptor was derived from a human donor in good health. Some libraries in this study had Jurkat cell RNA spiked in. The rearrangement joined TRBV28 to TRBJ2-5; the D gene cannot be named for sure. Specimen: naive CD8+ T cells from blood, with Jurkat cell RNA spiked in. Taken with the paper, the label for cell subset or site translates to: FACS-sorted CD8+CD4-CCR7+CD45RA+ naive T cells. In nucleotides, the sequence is TGTGCCAGCACCCTTAGGCTGGAAGAGACCCAGTACTTC. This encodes CASTLRLEETQYF.